The next 8 T cell receptor beta chains were all read from a single sample in a study of regulatory T cells in long-lasting Graves disease. Construction of TCR beta libraries relied on iRepertoire HTBI primers and on Arm-PCR targeting CDR3 regions. Each CDR3 protein gets one entry after TCRdb re-called the multiplex PCR reads with MiXCR. The profile covers 250,000 to 300,000 distinct CDR3 sequences, with approximately 20% appearing a single time and more than 55% taken by the ten largest. This sample's time point: persistent/refractory GD, antithyroid drugs over 5 years with positive TRAb. The authors made the TCR library using RNA they extracted from PBMCs. Source: peripheral blood mononuclear cells (PBMCs), taken when the disease was refractory, from a patient treated with antithyroid drugs. The origin of the receptors is a female donor with Graves disease.

The chain is built from TRBV6-5 and TRBJ2-5; 9 nucleotides match TRBD2. Germline assignment: CDR1 MNHEY and CDR2 SVGAGI. V lost 2 bases to trimming and J lost 5 bases; unmatched junction nucleotides: 12. The CDR3 length is 17 residues. The CDR3 nucleotides are TGTGCCAGCAGTTACCCGCGGTGGCGGGAGGGCCCTGAGACCCAGTACTTC. It encodes CASSYPRWREGPETQYF.

The table lists this clonotype with many counts. This chain uses TRBV2 with TRBJ1-5; D perhaps matches TRBD1 (5 bases). Germline CDR1 reads SNHLY; CDR2 reads FYNNEI. Deletions cut 4 bases from V and 3 bases from J, with 10 bases between. The CDR3 spans 14 residues. CDR3 protein: CASSGDGNNQPQHF. The CDR3 DNA reads as TGTGCCAGCAGTGGGGACGGAAACAATCAGCCCCAGCATTTT.

A word on this clonotype: A much larger clone lies a single base off, so this may be a read error. The chain joins TRBV19 to TRBJ2-7; D might be TRBD2 (5 bases). CDR1 is LNHDA and CDR2 is SQIVND in the germline V gene (reference sequence). Trimming removed 3 bases from V and 4 bases from J, with 16 bases in between. The CDR3 loop spans 15 amino acids. The CDR3: CASSIGRGSAYEQYF. The DNA for the CDR3 is TGTGCCAGTAGTATCGGACGGGGATCCGCTTACGAGCAGTACTTC.

This clonotype was detected ten times or more. The chain has TRBV11-2 and TRBJ1-1; D gene unclear. V gave up 0 bases and J gave up 8 bases, with 13 bases separating them. Germline CDR1 is SGHAT and CDR2 is FQNNGV. This CDR3 region has 14 residues. CDR3 region: CASSLDLGQSEAFF. The CDR3 DNA reads TGTGCCAGCAGCTTAGATCTAGGGCAATCCGAAGCTTTCTTT. Based on the CDR3 plus reference TRBV11-2 and TRBJ1-1, the full variable domain is EAGVAQSPRYKIIEKRQSVAFWCNPISGHATLYWYQQILGQGPKLLIQFQNNGVVDDSQLPKDRFSAERLKGVDSTLKIQPAKLEDSAVYLCASSLDLGQSEAFFGQGTRLTVV.

About this clonotype itself: This may come from a read error, since a much larger clone is one base off. The chain links TRBV7-6 to TRBJ2-2; TRBD1 aligns across 8 bases. The germline CDR1 and CDR2 sequences are SGHVS and FNYEAQ. This CDR3 region has 15 residues. V was pared by 1 base and J by 9 bases, with 7 bases of the junction left unmatched. CDR3 sequence (DNA): TGTGCCAGCAGCTTAGGGACAGGGACGGCCAGGGAGCTGTTTTTT. Its protein is CASSLGTGTARELFF.

Note on this clonotype: This sequence may be a read error, since a much larger clone differs from it by one base. The V gene is TRBV9, the J gene TRBJ2-5, with D maybe TRBD2 (6 bases). CDR3 length equals 14 residues. V lost 5 bases, J lost 9 bases, and 20 bases lay in between. Germline CDR1 and CDR2: SGDLS and YYNGEE. The CDR3 loop is CASSSSTAWEAQYF. Written as DNA, the CDR3 is TGTGCCAGCAGTTCGTCGACAGCATGGGAGGCCCAGTACTTC.

This clonotype has only a few counts. The rearrangement uses TRBV10-2 and TRBJ1-1; TRBD1 agrees at 11 bases. Germline CDR1 and CDR2: WSHSY and SAAADI. CDR3 length: 16 amino acids. V lost 2 bases to trimming and J lost 4 bases; unmatched junction nucleotides: 6. The CDR3 nucleotides are TGCGCCAGCAGTGAGCCGTCGGGACAGGGGGGCACTGAAGCTTTCTTT. This encodes CASSEPSGQGGTEAFF.

This clonotype was found many times. The DNA for the CDR3 is TGTGCCAGCAGCAGACAGGGGTTGGGGGAGACCCAGTACTTC. This translates into CASSRQGLGETQYF. The genes are TRBV7-2 and TRBJ2-5, with 8 positions matching TRBD1. The trim removed 5 bases at V and 5 bases at J, leaving 7 bases unmatched. Germline CDR1 is SGHTA and CDR2 is FQGNSA. The length of the CDR3 is 14 residues.